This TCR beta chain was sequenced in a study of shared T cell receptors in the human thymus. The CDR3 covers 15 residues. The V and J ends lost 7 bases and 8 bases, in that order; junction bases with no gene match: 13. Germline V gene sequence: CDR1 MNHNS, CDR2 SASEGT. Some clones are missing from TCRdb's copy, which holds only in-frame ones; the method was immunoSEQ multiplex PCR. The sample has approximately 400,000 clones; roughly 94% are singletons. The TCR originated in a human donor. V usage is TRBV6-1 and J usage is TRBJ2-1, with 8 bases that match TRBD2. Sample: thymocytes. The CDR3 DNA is TGTGCCAGCAACCCAGCGGGAGAGTCCGGGCATGAGCAGTTCTTC. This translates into CASNPAGESGHEQFF.